The 8 T cell receptor beta chains listed next were all sequenced from one sample in a study of neurological immune-mediated disorders. TCRdb reanalysed the 5' RACE reads using MiXCR and keeps one entry per CDR3 protein. The sample yields roughly 60,000 distinct CDR3 sequences, around 4.8% seen once. Sequencing was performed on PBMCs. These receptors all come from a woman in her forties or fifties with multiple sclerosis.

This clonotype was recorded at least ten times. This chain joins TRBV6-5 and TRBJ2-1; D is perhaps TRBD1 or TRBD2 (6 bases each). The CDR3 contains 13 residues. The V gene lost 5 bases and the J gene lost 4 bases, with 9 bases spanning the gap. Germline assignment: CDR1 MNHEY and CDR2 SVGAGI. The CDR3 DNA is TGTGCCAGCAGTCGAGGGGGGTACAATGAGCAGTTCTTC. As protein: CASSRGGYNEQFF.

This clonotype came up many times. The V call is TRBV4-2, the J call TRBJ1-6; possible D gene TRBD1, 6 bases. This CDR3 region has 14 residues. V gave up 7 bases and J gave up 7 bases, with 14 bases separating them. Germline loops: CDR1 LGHNA, CDR2 YNFKEQ. The CDR3 spells CASTLGGENSPLHF. In DNA, the CDR3 is TGTGCCAGCACCCTAGGGGGGGAGAATTCACCCCTCCACTTT.

At least ten counts were recorded for this clonotype. V usage is TRBV9 and J usage is TRBJ1-1, with TRBD1 matching over 10 bases. J lost 5 bases, V lost 6 bases, and 7 bases had no gene match. CDR3 length: 14 amino acids. The germline CDR1 and CDR2 sequences are SGDLS and YYNGEE. DNA of the CDR3: TGTGCCAGCACCGGACAGGGGGAAGGAACTGAAGCTTTCTTT. Protein product: CASTGQGEGTEAFF. Full variable domain (rest looked up from reference TRBV9 and TRBJ1-1): DSGVTQTPKHLITATGQRVTLRCSPRSGDLSVYWYQQSLDQGLQFLIQYYNGEERAKGNILERFSAQQFPDLHSELNLSSLELGDSALYFCASTGQGEGTEAFFGQGTRLTVV.

In this sample, this clonotype turned up many times. The CDR3 DNA sequence: TGTGCCAGCAGTGAAGGTCCCTCCGGGACCCAGTACTTC. Its protein is CASSEGPSGTQYF. The chain uses TRBV25-1 and TRBJ2-5; D is undetermined. Germline-derived CDR1 and CDR2 are MGHDK and SYGVNS. This CDR3 has 13 residues. V was cut by 2 bases and J by 7 bases, with 11 bases left in between.

This clonotype was recorded at least ten times. This chain links TRBV10-3 with TRBJ2-2; D may match TRBD1 or TRBD2 (5 bases each). The CDR3 covers 11 residues. Trimming left V 8 bases short and J 6 bases short, with 7 bases between. Germline assignment: CDR1 ENHRY and CDR2 SYGVKD. The CDR3 bases are TGTGCCATCGGGGGTTCCGGGGAGCTGTTTTTT. Protein sequence: CAIGGSGELFF.

The sample holds many counts of this clonotype. V is TRBV20-1 and J is TRBJ1-1, with D tentatively TRBD1 (5 bases). V was pared by 5 bases and J by 2 bases, with 12 bases between. CDR1 is DFQATT and CDR2 is SNEGSKA in the germline V gene (reference sequence). There are 13 residues in the CDR3. In nucleotides, the CDR3 is TGCAGTGCTTCCGGGACGGTTAACACTGAAGCTTTCTTT. Protein: CSASGTVNTEAFF.

This clonotype was recorded many times. V and J are TRBV20-1 and TRBJ1-1; D gene unclear. Germline lookup yields CDR1 DFQATT and CDR2 SNEGSKA (reference sequence). Between the trimmed V and J ends, which lost 2 bases and 1 base, there was a span of 8 bases. The CDR3 runs 13 residues. The CDR3 loop is CSARLGTNTEAFF. The DNA for the CDR3 is TGCAGTGCTAGATTGGGAACGAACACTGAAGCTTTCTTT.

This clonotype was found a few times. The CDR3 DNA is TGCGCCAGCCTTGACAGATTCTCTTTTGAAAAACTGTTTTTT. The encoded protein is CASLDRFSFEKLFF. The chain recombines TRBV10-1 with TRBJ1-4; possibly TRBD1 for D (5 bases). The CDR3 runs to 14 residues. The V gene lost 8 bases and the J gene lost 7 bases, with 17 bases spanning the gap. CDR1 and CDR2 from the germline V gene are WNHNN and SYGVQD (reference sequence).